One sample yielded the 25 T cell receptor beta chains listed below, sequenced in a study of beta chain features in type 1 diabetes. The isolated RNA, all of it, was reverse transcribed, so expressed TCRB transcripts were what got sequenced. Repertoires were generated with immunoSEQ multiplex PCR, while TCRdb's copy carries only in-frame clones and drops some. In the table there are roughly 140,000 clones, around 10% of which are singletons. Input material: central memory CD4+ T cells from blood. The source of these receptors is a man between 18 and 29 years old in good health.

This clone has more than one count but fewer than ten. The chain joins TRBV2 to TRBJ1-2; D is unclear. There are 14 residues in the CDR3. Germline-derived CDR1 and CDR2 are SNHLY and FYNNEI. The V end lost 4 bases, the J end lost 0 bases, and 9 bases lay between the germline ends. Here the CDR3 reads CASSVGYTNYGYTF. As DNA, the CDR3 is TGTGCCAGCAGTGTGGGCTACACTAACTATGGCTACACCTTC.

J is TRBJ1-5 and V is TRBV10-3, with TRBD1 matching 7 bases. In germline, CDR1 is ENHRY, CDR2 SYGVKD. The CDR3 loop spans 14 amino acids. V shed 4 bases, J shed 0 bases, and the junction held 0 bases outside the gene matches. The CDR3 nucleotides are TGTGCCATCAGTGGGGACAGTAGCAATCAGCCCCAGCATTTT. Its protein product is CAISGDSSNQPQHF.

This clone was seen only a few times. This sequence joins TRBV14 and TRBJ1-2; a possible D gene is TRBD1 (5 bases). The V and J ends lost 4 bases and 5 bases respectively, with 14 bases between them. CDR1 is SGHDN and CDR2 is FVKESK in the germline V gene. The CDR3 length is 14 residues. CDR3 in amino acids: CASSPPGGWYGYTF. The CDR3 DNA reads TGTGCCAGCAGCCCGCCCGGGGGGTGGTATGGCTACACCTTC.

A word on this clone: Sequence at one end of the junction differs from germline and may be a read error. The rearrangement links TRBV7-9 to TRBJ2-1; D possibly uses TRBD1 or TRBD2 (5 bases each). Germline CDR1 SEHNR, CDR2 FQNEAQ (reference sequence). This CDR3 is 12 amino acids long. For the CDR3, the DNA is TGTGCCAGCAGCCCTCGGGACCTGCAGCTGATCTTC. Translated, it gives CASSPRDLQLIF.

This clone was detected many times. The rearrangement joins TRBV28 to TRBJ1-4, with 8 bases aligning to TRBD1. Looked up from germline, CDR1 is MDHEN and CDR2 is SYDVKM. The CDR3 runs to 15 residues. The junction had 7 bases not matched to a gene; V was cut back by 6 bases and J by 4 bases. CDR3 DNA: TGTGCCAGCAGCCCCCCAGGGGGCGGTAATGAAAAACTGTTTTTT. The encoded protein is CASSPPGGGNEKLFF. Looking up the rest from reference TRBV28 and TRBJ1-4 gives the full variable domain: DVKVTQSSRYLVKRTGEKVFLECVQDMDHENMFWYRQDPGLGLRLIYFSYDVKMKEKGDIPEGYSVSREKKERFSLILESASTNQTSMYLCASSPPGGGNEKLFFGSGTQLSVL.

In this sample, this clone turned up many times. This chain links TRBV5-1 with TRBJ2-5; D possibly uses TRBD1 or TRBD2 (6 bases each). CDR1 SGHRS and CDR2 YFSETQ come from the germline V gene. The CDR3 loop spans 15 amino acids. V was pared by 0 bases and J by 4 bases, with 13 bases between. CDR3 sequence: CASSLDGGQGETQYF. CDR3 bases: TGCGCCAGCAGCTTGGACGGGGGCCAGGGAGAGACCCAGTACTTC. The full variable domain, in which reference TRBV5-1 and TRBJ2-5 provide the parts outside the CDR3, is KAGVTQTPRYLIKTRGQQVTLSCSPISGHRSVSWYQQTPGQGLQFLFEYFSETQRNKGNFPGRFSGRQFSNSRSEMNVSTLELGDSALYLCASSLDGGQGETQYFGPGTRLLVL.

This clone was counted many times. The V call is TRBV18, the J call TRBJ2-4; TRBD2 agrees at 7 bases. Trimming took 4 bases from V and 0 from J; bases not matched to a gene: 15. Germline CDR1 KGHSH, CDR2 LQKENI. The CDR3 extends over 19 amino acids. CDR3 nucleotide sequence: TGTGCCAGCTCACTGATTAGCGGGTTCTCTCTCCGAGCCAAAAACATTCAGTACTTC. Encoded protein: CASSLISGFSLRAKNIQYF. Drawing the rest from reference TRBV18 and TRBJ2-4, the complete variable domain is NAGVMQNPRHLVRRRGQEARLRCSPMKGHSHVYWYRQLPEEGLKFMVYLQKENIIDESGMPKERFSAEFPKEGPSILRIQQVVRGDSAAYFCASSLISGFSLRAKNIQYFGAGTRLSVL.

V and J are TRBV29-1 and TRBJ2-1, with a weak D call TRBD1 (6 bases). Germline CDR1 reads SQVTM; CDR2 reads ANQGSEA. Trimming took 6 bases from V and 9 from J, leaving 15 bases between them. This CDR3 has 12 amino acids. Written as DNA, the CDR3 is TGCAGCGTCTCACAGGGAAAAGGTGAGCAGTTCTTC. Amino acids: CSVSQGKGEQFF.

This clone was seen a handful of times. The V call is TRBV7-2, the J call TRBJ1-2, with a possible D match to TRBD1 (5 bases). Trimming took off 5 bases at V and 8 bases at J, with 15 bases between the two ends. The germline gives CDR1 SGHTA, CDR2 FQGNSA. The CDR3 sequence is 13 residues long. CDR3 in amino acids: CASSLIPRDGYTF. For the CDR3, the DNA is TGTGCCAGCAGCCTAATCCCCAGGGACGGCTACACCTTC.

A few counts support this clone. This chain links TRBV11-3 with TRBJ1-1; TRBD1 matches at 7 bases. The germline CDR1 and CDR2 sequences are SGHNT and YENEEA. The CDR3 is 13 amino acids. Trimming took 1 base from V and 12 from J; bases not matched to a gene: 8. Written as DNA, the CDR3 is TGTGCCAGCAGCTTAGTGGGGGACAGAACTACTTTCTTT. Its translation: CASSLVGDRTTFF.

V gene TRBV19 combines with J gene TRBJ2-1; 12 bases match TRBD2. J lost 3 bases, V lost 5 bases, and 5 bases had no gene match. The germline V gene encodes CDR1 LNHDA and CDR2 SQIVND (reference sequence). The length of the CDR3 is 16 residues. CDR3 sequence: CASSFGTSGLYNEQFF. In nucleotides, the CDR3 is TGTGCCAGTAGTTTCGGGACTAGCGGGCTCTACAATGAGCAGTTCTTC. Full variable domain (rest looked up from reference TRBV19 and TRBJ2-1): DGGITQSPKYLFRKEGQNVTLSCEQNLNHDAMYWYRQDPGQGLRLIYYSQIVNDFQKGDIAEGYSVSREKKESFPLTVTSAQKNPTAFYLCASSFGTSGLYNEQFFGPGTRLTVL.

This rearrangement joins TRBV27 to TRBJ1-1; 8 bases line up with TRBD1. Trimming took 5 bases from V and 0 from J; bases not matched to a gene: 5. This CDR3 spans 15 amino acids. CDR1 is MNHEY, CDR2 SMNVEV, per germline (reference sequence). CDR3 sequence: CASSSRTGMNTEAFF. In nucleotides, the CDR3 is TGTGCCAGCAGTAGCCGGACAGGGATGAACACTGAAGCTTTCTTT.

The V call is TRBV6-5, the J call TRBJ2-1, with 8 bases lining up with TRBD2. The V segment lost 6 bases and the J segment 7 bases; nucleotides outside the gene matches: 11. The CDR3 sequence is 15 residues long. Germline-derived CDR1 and CDR2 are MNHEY and SVGAGI. CDR3 DNA sequence: TGTGCCAGCAGCAATCTAGCGGGTGGAAGGAATGAGCAGTTCTTC. Translation gives CASSNLAGGRNEQFF.

This clone was seen only a few times. The chain recombines TRBV7-3 with TRBJ1-2, with no clear D. V was pared by 1 base and J by 7 bases, with 13 bases between. Germline loops: CDR1 SGHTA, CDR2 FQGTGA. The CDR3 totals 14 residues. The CDR3 loop is CASSLKGSAGGYTF. In DNA, the CDR3 is TGTGCCAGCAGCTTAAAGGGCTCGGCAGGTGGCTACACCTTC.

This clone was found a few times. CDR3 in amino acids: CASTSGGAPSTTDTQYF. The CDR3 coding sequence is TGCGCCAGCACCTCGGGAGGGGCTCCATCAACCACAGATACGCAGTATTTT. The chain uses TRBV4-1 and TRBJ2-3; TRBD2 matches 8 bases. This CDR3 contains 17 residues. The germline gives CDR1 MGHRA, CDR2 YSYEKL. V trimming: 7 bases; J trimming: 2 bases; junction bases outside the gene matches: 14.

This clone was detected only a few times. The chain is built from TRBV28 and TRBJ2-2; D is unclear. CDR1 and CDR2 (germline): MDHEN, SYDVKM. This CDR3 is 14 amino acids long. V was shortened by 2 bases and J by 3 bases, with 7 bases between the two germline ends. CDR3 nucleotide sequence: TGTGCCAGCAGTTTAACCCGGGACACCGGGGAGCTGTTTTTT. Amino acid sequence: CASSLTRDTGELFF. The variable domain in full, with the rest retrieved from reference TRBV28 and TRBJ2-2, is DVKVTQSSRYLVKRTGEKVFLECVQDMDHENMFWYRQDPGLGLRLIYFSYDVKMKEKGDIPEGYSVSREKKERFSLILESASTNQTSMYLCASSLTRDTGELFFGEGSRLTVL.

This clone came up a few times. J is TRBJ2-3 and V is TRBV7-9; the D gene could be TRBD1 or TRBD2 (5 bases each). The CDR3 extends over 19 amino acids. Per germline, CDR1 SEHNR and CDR2 FQNEAQ (reference sequence). Trimming cost V 6 bases and J 5 bases, with 30 bases left between them. In DNA, the CDR3 is TGTGCCAGCAGTCAATTTACGTTCCGGGGAGCAGGGAAGGTAGATACGCAGTATTTT. This sequence encodes CASSQFTFRGAGKVDTQYF.

The genes are TRBV29-1 and TRBJ1-2, with 9 positions matching TRBD1. Germline loops: CDR1 SQVTM, CDR2 ANQGSEA. This CDR3 comprises 14 residues. V lost 7 bases to trimming and J lost 4 bases; unmatched junction nucleotides: 10. CDR3 sequence reads: CSARQGELGYGYTF. DNA of the CDR3: TGCAGCGCCCGACAGGGGGAGTTGGGCTATGGCTACACCTTC.

This clone was seen a few times. The J gene is TRBJ2-7, the V gene TRBV23-1, with D hard to call. TRBV23-1 is sorted into the ORF group, with uncertain function. V lost 0 bases, J lost 2 bases, and 14 bases lay in between. The CDR3 loop spans 16 amino acids. The DNA for the CDR3 is TGCGCCAGCAGTCAATCTAACCTTTGGAGTACCTACGAGCAGTACTTC. Its translation is CASSQSNLWSTYEQYF.

This clone was counted between two and nine times. The rearrangement uses TRBV9 and TRBJ2-5; D is ambiguous. Germline CDR1 is SGDLS and CDR2 is YYNGEE. Trimming took off 2 bases at V and 4 bases at J, with 9 bases between the two ends. This CDR3 region has 13 residues. CDR3 sequence: CASSVRVGETQYF. Written as DNA, the CDR3 is TGTGCCAGCAGCGTGCGCGTAGGAGAGACCCAGTACTTC. The variable domain in full, completed from reference TRBV9 and TRBJ2-5, reads DSGVTQTPKHLITATGQRVTLRCSPRSGDLSVYWYQQSLDQGLQFLIQYYNGEERAKGNILERFSAQQFPDLHSELNLSSLELGDSALYFCASSVRVGETQYFGPGTRLLVL.

The chain couples TRBV9 to TRBJ2-7; D is uncertain. Trimming pared 4 bases from V and 6 bases from J, leaving 11 bases between. The CDR3 is 12 residues long. The germline gives CDR1 SGDLS, CDR2 YYNGEE. DNA of the CDR3: TGTGCCAGCAGCCACCTGAGGCGCGAGCAGTACTTC. Translated: CASSHLRREQYF.

The chain uses TRBV13 and TRBJ2-3; D possibly uses TRBD1 or TRBD2 (5 bases each). The ends were cut back, 3 bases at V and 4 bases at J, with 14 bases in the middle. Germline V CDR1 and CDR2: PRHDT, FYEKMQ (reference sequence). The CDR3 covers 15 residues. In DNA, the CDR3 is TGTGCCAGCAGCTTTGGGACCAGTAGGGCAGATACGCAGTATTTT. Protein product: CASSFGTSRADTQYF.

The rearrangement links TRBV5-1 to TRBJ2-5; D is perhaps TRBD2 (5 bases). Trimming removed 1 base at V and 5 bases at J, with 18 bases between. Germline CDR1 reads SGHRS; CDR2 reads YFSETQ. This CDR3 has 16 amino acids. CDR3 DNA sequence: TGCGCCAGCAGCTTGAATCCGGGATCTTTGGTGGAGACCCAGTACTTC. As protein: CASSLNPGSLVETQYF. The variable domain in full, with the rest retrieved from reference TRBV5-1 and TRBJ2-5, is KAGVTQTPRYLIKTRGQQVTLSCSPISGHRSVSWYQQTPGQGLQFLFEYFSETQRNKGNFPGRFSGRQFSNSRSEMNVSTLELGDSALYLCASSLNPGSLVETQYFGPGTRLLVL.

The chain couples TRBV4-3 to TRBJ1-2, with a possible D match to TRBD1 (6 bases). The germline gives CDR1 LGHNA, CDR2 YSLEER. The V end was cut by 0 bases, the J end by 4 bases, with 15 bases between. The CDR3 sequence is 16 residues long. Here the CDR3 reads CASSQEYGGGAYGYTF. The CDR3 nucleotides are TGCGCCAGCAGCCAAGAGTACGGGGGCGGCGCCTATGGCTACACCTTC.

This chain joins TRBV7-2 and TRBJ1-1; TRBD1 aligns across 7 bases. This CDR3 has 14 amino acids. V was pared by 5 bases and J by 2 bases, with 5 bases of the junction left unmatched. Germline CDR1 SGHTA, CDR2 FQGNSA. The CDR3 region has the DNA TGTGCCAGCAGCCGACAGGGAGGCAACACTGAAGCTTTCTTT. Protein: CASSRQGGNTEAFF.